This entry describes one TCR beta chain. The entry originates in a study of blood T cell repertoires in COVID-19. In the authors' workflow: Counts of nucleated cells, estimated from reference gene primer amplification, were obtained. TCRdb keeps only in-frame clones here, not all; method: immunoSEQ multiplex PCR. For V, J and clone size, that table is used; D and trimming come from the DNA. Of 200,000 to 250,000 clones listed, 70% to 90% were seen once; the top ten hold 0.85% to 0.95%. The sequenced sample was PBMCs or T cells enriched from blood (not recorded which). This receptor was identified in a man between 50 and 59 years old who had been exposed to COVID-19.

Written as DNA, the CDR3 is TGTGCCAGCAGCTCGGGGACAGGGTCGTCCTACGAGCAGTACTTC. It yields the protein CASSSGTGSSYEQYF. The chain employs TRBV7-3 and TRBJ2-7; TRBD1 matches 9 bases. V lost 4 bases, J lost 1 base, and 5 bases stayed unmatched. CDR3 size: 15 residues. The germline CDR1 and CDR2 sequences are SGHTA and FQGTGA.